The present T cell receptor (beta chain) was sequenced within a study of molecular identifiers for immune sequencing clone quantification. General study findings and limits: Spiked Jurkat TCR RNA equivalent to one cell reportedly surfaced among some 1 million naive cells.

The CDR3 runs 16 residues. V lost 4 bases and J lost 2, with 15 bases in between. In germline, CDR1 is MGHDK, CDR2 SYGVNS. This clonotype was seen at least ten times. Its cognate antigen is unknown. Sequencing libraries of naive CD8 cells derived from roughly 18,000 to 920,000 sorted cells with 10%, 30% or 50% RNA. The CD8+CD4-CCR7+CD45RA+ phenotype defined the sorted naive CD8 T cells. The use of previously described methods and listed TCR primers produced the bulk TCR libraries. TCRdb reprocessed the PCR reads with MiXCR, giving one entry per CDR3 protein. The sample includes fewer than 75,000 distinct CDR3 sequences, less than 20% of them seen just once.

J is TRBJ2-1 and V is TRBV25-1; D tentatively reads TRBD1 or TRBD2 (5 bases each). The specimen was naive CD8+ T cells from blood, with Jurkat cell RNA spiked in. The subset is: FACS-sorted CD8+CD4-CCR7+CD45RA+ naive T cells. The sequence derives from a human donor in good health. Some libraries in this study had Jurkat cell RNA spiked in. The CDR3: CASSVSGTPAYNEQFF. Here the CDR3 DNA reads TGTGCCAGCAGTGTTTCCGGGACGCCTGCCTACAATGAGCAGTTCTTC.